These 8 T cell receptor beta chains were all obtained from the same sample, sequenced in a study of T-cell memory formation after mild COVID-19. TCRdb itself ran the 5' RACE reads through MiXCR, one entry per CDR3 protein. Counted here are more than 250,000 distinct CDR3 sequences, 15% to 20% occurring once; the ten biggest clones make up roughly 20%. Specimen: PBMCs or a T cell subset sorted from them (not recorded which). These receptor sequences come from a young man who had mild COVID-19 (a few samples of this study predate the infection). Cell type and time point are not known.

This clonotype was observed many times. The V gene is TRBV12-3 or TRBV12-4, the J gene TRBJ2-7, with 7 bases that match TRBD1. This CDR3 spans 14 amino acids. V dropped 6 bases and J dropped 12; count of bases not matched to a gene: 17. The CDR3 is CASSPGTGTEFRYF. As DNA, the CDR3 is TGTGCCAGCAGCCCGGGCACAGGGACAGAGTTTCGGTACTTC.

J is TRBJ2-3 and V is TRBV10-1, with TRBD1 matching over 7 bases. V dropped 2 bases and J dropped 2; count of bases not matched to a gene: 10. Germline V lookup: CDR1 WNHNN, CDR2 SYGVQD (reference sequence). The CDR3 runs to 17 residues. The CDR3 spells CASSEIFETGNTDTQYF. The CDR3 region has the DNA TGCGCCAGCAGTGAGATTTTCGAGACAGGGAACACAGATACGCAGTATTTT.

CDR3: CAISRDRNSYEQYF. The CDR3, as DNA: TGTGCCATCAGCCGGGACAGGAACTCCTACGAGCAGTACTTC. This sequence joins TRBV10-3 and TRBJ2-7; the match to TRBD1 covers 8 bases. V trimming: 6 bases; J trimming: 0 bases; junction bases outside the gene matches: 4. From germline, CDR1 is ENHRY and CDR2 SYGVKD. The CDR3 consists of 14 residues.

The rearrangement joins TRBV19 to TRBJ2-6; D gene ambiguous. This CDR3 is built from 15 residues. Trimming left V 3 bases short and J 1 base short, with 7 bases between. Germline CDR1 LNHDA, CDR2 SQIVND (reference sequence). In DNA, the CDR3 is TGTGCCAGTAGTATTTGGGCTTCTGGGGCCAACGTCCTGACTTTC. Amino acid sequence: CASSIWASGANVLTF. The variable domain in full, with the rest retrieved from reference TRBV19 and TRBJ2-6, is DGGITQSPKYLFRKEGQNVTLSCEQNLNHDAMYWYRQDPGQGLRLIYYSQIVNDFQKGDIAEGYSVSREKKESFPLTVTSAQKNPTAFYLCASSIWASGANVLTFGAGSRLTVL.

V usage is TRBV6-2 or TRBV6-3 and J usage is TRBJ2-5; a weak D match, TRBD1 (8 bases). The CDR3 covers 16 residues. Germline V lookup: CDR1 MNHEY, CDR2 SVGEGT. The V gene lost 7 bases and the J gene lost 4 bases, with 22 bases spanning the gap. The CDR3 nucleotides are TGTGCCAGCAAGCTCCCCTACAGGGGGGGGGCAGAGACCCAGTACTTC. The encoded protein is CASKLPYRGGAETQYF.

This clonotype appeared a few times. The gene calls are TRBV7-8 and TRBJ2-3; D might be TRBD2 (6 bases). The CDR3 extends over 14 amino acids. From germline, CDR1 is SGHVS and CDR2 FQNEAQ. Trimming cost V 2 bases and J 11 bases, with 17 bases left between them. In DNA, the CDR3 is TGTGCCAGCAGCTTATTAGTTGCACTAGCCCTGCAGTATTTT. The encoded protein is CASSLLVALALQYF. The full variable domain, completed using reference TRBV7-8 and TRBJ2-3, is GAGVSQSPRYKVAKRGQDVALRCDPISGHVSLFWYQQALGQGPEFLTYFQNEAQLDKSGLPSDRFFAERPEGSVSTLKIQRTQQEDSAVYLCASSLLVALALQYFGPGTRLTVL.

In its sample, this clonotype was seen a few times. This chain joins TRBV7-2 and TRBJ2-3; D is uncertain. With 3 bases removed from V and 2 bases from J, the gap between germline ends came to 12 bases. Germline assignment: CDR1 SGHTA and CDR2 FQGNSA. The CDR3 is made up of 15 amino acids. The CDR3, as DNA: TGTGCCAGCAGCTTTGGTATTGGGATCACAGATACGCAGTATTTT. Its protein is CASSFGIGITDTQYF.

This clonotype turned up a few times. V is TRBV3-1 and J is TRBJ2-3; maybe TRBD1 (6 bases). The germline V gene has CDR1 LGHDT and CDR2 YNNKEL (reference sequence). CDR3 length: 15 amino acids. Trimming stripped 1 base from V and 6 bases from J, with 14 bases between. The CDR3 here is CASSQGAGEADTQYF. The CDR3 DNA follows: TGTGCCAGCAGCCAAGGGGCAGGGGAAGCGGATACGCAGTATTTT.